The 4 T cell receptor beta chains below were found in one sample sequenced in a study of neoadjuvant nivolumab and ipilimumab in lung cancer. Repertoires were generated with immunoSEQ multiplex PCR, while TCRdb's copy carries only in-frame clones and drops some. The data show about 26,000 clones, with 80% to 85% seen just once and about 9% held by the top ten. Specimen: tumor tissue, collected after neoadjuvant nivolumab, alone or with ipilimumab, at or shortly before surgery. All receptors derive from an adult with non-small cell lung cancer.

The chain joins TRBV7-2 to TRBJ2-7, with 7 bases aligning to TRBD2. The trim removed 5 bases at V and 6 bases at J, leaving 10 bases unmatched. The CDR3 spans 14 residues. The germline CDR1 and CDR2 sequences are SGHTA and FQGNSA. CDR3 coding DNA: TGTGCCAGCAGCCTCTACCAAGCGGGACCCGAGCAGTACTTC. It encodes CASSLYQAGPEQYF.

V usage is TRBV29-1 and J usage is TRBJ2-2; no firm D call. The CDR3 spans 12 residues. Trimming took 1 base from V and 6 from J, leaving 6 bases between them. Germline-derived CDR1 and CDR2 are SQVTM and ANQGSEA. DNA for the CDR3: TGCAGCGTTGAAGTTGGCGCCGGGGAGCTGTTTTTT. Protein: CSVEVGAGELFF.

The CDR3 is CASSWIGTGMLEQYF. DNA of the CDR3: TGTGCCAGCAGTTGGATCGGGACAGGGATGCTCGAGCAGTACTTC. The rearrangement joins TRBV6-6 to TRBJ2-7; TRBD1 aligns across 9 bases. V trimming: 4 bases; J trimming: 6 bases; junction bases outside the gene matches: 10. This CDR3 has 15 residues. Germline values: CDR1 MNHNY, CDR2 SVGAGI (reference sequence).

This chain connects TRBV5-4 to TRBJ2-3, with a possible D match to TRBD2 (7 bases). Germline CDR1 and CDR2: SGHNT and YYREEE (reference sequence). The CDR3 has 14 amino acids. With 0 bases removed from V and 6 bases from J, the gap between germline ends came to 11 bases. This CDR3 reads CASSLGTRGDTQYF. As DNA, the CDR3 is TGTGCCAGCAGCTTGGGGACTAGGGGGGATACGCAGTATTTT.